These 25 T cell receptor beta chains originate from one sample sequenced in a study of a mutant IDH1 vaccine in newly diagnosed glioma. This table comes from immunoSEQ multiplex PCR, and its TCRdb copy is limited to in-frame clones, with some not included. The table has 70,000 to 95,000 clones, approximately 80% seen once; the top ten hold around 5.2%. Time point here: baseline, week 1 (first vaccination visit). Treatment given: pre-vaccination baseline after standard-of-care therapy. The material sequenced was PBMCs, taken from a glioma patient treated with radiotherapy, temozolomide or both. Receptors were obtained from a man between 35 and 55 years old with glioma. Some clones in this sample may be carry-over from other donors' samples.

This chain connects TRBV7-9 to TRBJ1-1; D is perhaps TRBD1 (6 bases). The CDR3 length is 13 residues. V was pared by 5 bases and J by 1 base, with 8 bases between. Germline CDR1 and CDR2: SEHNR and FQNEAQ (reference sequence). The DNA for the CDR3 is TGTGCCAGCAGCCAGGGGTCGAACACTGAAGCTTTCTTT. Its protein product is CASSQGSNTEAFF.

This sequence joins TRBV5-1 and TRBJ1-2; no definite D call. This CDR3 has 15 residues. From germline, CDR1 is SGHRS and CDR2 YFSETQ. V shed 4 bases and J shed 7 bases, with 20 bases lying between them. CDR3 DNA sequence: TGCGCCAGCAGCCAAGGGAACCCACTCCTGGGTGGCTACACCTTC. Translated, it gives CASSQGNPLLGGYTF.

The chain combines TRBV15 with TRBJ1-5; no definite D call. The V end lost 1 base, the J end lost 6 bases, and 13 bases lay between the germline ends. Germline V gene lookup returns CDR1 LNHNV and CDR2 YYDKDF (reference sequence). The CDR3 runs 15 residues. CDR3 protein: CATSRGPGSGQPQHF. As DNA, the CDR3 is TGTGCCACCAGCAGAGGGCCCGGGTCGGGTCAGCCCCAGCATTTT.

The J gene is TRBJ2-7, the V gene TRBV6-5; 9 bases are a match to TRBD2. Per germline, CDR1 MNHEY and CDR2 SVGAGI. The CDR3 has 16 residues. V lost 0 bases, J lost 2 bases, and 5 bases stayed unmatched. Written as DNA, the CDR3 is TGTGCCAGCAGTTACTCCCAGGCTAGCGGGGCCTACGAGCAGTACTTC. Its protein is CASSYSQASGAYEQYF.

The genes are TRBV15 and TRBJ2-7, with D perhaps matching TRBD1 (5 bases). Per the germline V gene, CDR1 is LNHNV and CDR2 is YYDKDF (reference sequence). The CDR3 contains 17 residues. V lost 0 bases and J lost 3, with 18 bases in between. CDR3 in amino acids: CATSRDKSGSPFYEQYF. The CDR3 DNA reads as TGTGCCACCAGCAGAGATAAGTCAGGGTCCCCCTTCTACGAGCAGTACTTC.

The genes are TRBV6-6 and TRBJ2-7; D uncertain. Germline V gene sequence: CDR1 MNHNY, CDR2 SVGAGI (reference sequence). V lost 4 bases and J 12 bases, leaving 10 bases between the germline ends. The CDR3 is made up of 10 amino acids. CDR3 in DNA: TGTGCCAGCAGTTCGGGCCCATGGTACTTC. It specifies CASSSGPWYF.

The J gene is TRBJ2-7, the V gene TRBV4-1; D is uncertain. The CDR3 runs to 15 residues. V was pared by 5 bases and J by 2 bases, with 16 bases between. CDR1 and CDR2 (germline): MGHRA, YSYEKL. CDR3 region: CASSAMADGPYEQYF. The CDR3 DNA reads as TGCGCCAGCAGCGCTATGGCGGACGGACCCTACGAGCAGTACTTC.

V and J are TRBV5-1 and TRBJ2-5; the match to TRBD1 covers 9 bases. V lost 4 bases to trimming and J lost 5 bases; unmatched junction nucleotides: 6. This CDR3 comprises 14 residues. Germline CDR1 and CDR2: SGHRS and YFSETQ. This CDR3 is CASSQGQGTETQYF. The CDR3 coding sequence is TGCGCCAGCAGCCAGGGACAGGGAACGGAGACCCAGTACTTC.

This clone was observed once. This chain connects TRBV5-1 to TRBJ1-6; TRBD1 matches 9 bases. CDR1 is SGHRS and CDR2 is YFSETQ in the germline V gene. Trimming removed 2 bases from V and 7 bases from J; junction bases left unmatched: 10. The CDR3 sequence is 17 residues long. CDR3 sequence: CASSLTAGTGHNSPLHF. In DNA form, the CDR3 reads TGCGCCAGCAGCTTAACAGCCGGGACAGGGCACAATTCACCCCTCCACTTT.

The genes are TRBV10-1 and TRBJ2-4; D is unclear. CDR3 length: 11 residues. CDR1 and CDR2 from the germline V gene are WNHNN and SYGVQD (reference sequence). V gave up 3 bases and J gave up 12 bases, with 9 bases separating them. The CDR3 region is CASSDDLYQYF. As DNA, the CDR3 is TGCGCCAGCAGTGATGACCTCTATCAGTACTTC.

The chain uses TRBV11-1 and TRBJ2-7, with 8 nucleotides matching TRBD1. Germline V gives CDR1 SGHAT, CDR2 FQDESV (reference sequence). V lost 6 bases and J lost 2; bases outside the gene matches: 6. The CDR3 totals 14 residues. The CDR3, as DNA: TGTGCCAGCAGGGGGACAGGTGGTACCTACGAGCAGTACTTC. Protein: CASRGTGGTYEQYF.

V gene TRBV5-1 combines with J gene TRBJ1-5; D is unclear. Trimming shortened V by 0 bases and J by 0 bases, and 7 bases separated the two germline ends. This CDR3 comprises 15 residues. In germline, CDR1 is SGHRS, CDR2 YFSETQ. The CDR3 reads CASSLEGYSNQPQHF. In nucleotides, the CDR3 is TGCGCCAGCAGCTTGGAGGGATATAGCAATCAGCCCCAGCATTTT. Together with reference TRBV5-1 and TRBJ1-5, the CDR3 gives the full variable domain: KAGVTQTPRYLIKTRGQQVTLSCSPISGHRSVSWYQQTPGQGLQFLFEYFSETQRNKGNFPGRFSGRQFSNSRSEMNVSTLELGDSALYLCASSLEGYSNQPQHFGDGTRLSIL.

The table lists this clone with a count of one. The V call is TRBV7-8, the J call TRBJ2-2, with TRBD1 identical over 9 bases. Germline V gives CDR1 SGHVS, CDR2 FQNEAQ. The CDR3 runs 17 residues. The ends lost 4 bases at V and 5 bases at J; junction bases unmatched: 11. CDR3 in amino acids: CASSSKFGTGNTGELFF. For the CDR3, the DNA is TGTGCCAGCAGCTCGAAATTTGGGACAGGGAATACCGGGGAGCTGTTTTTT.

The genes are TRBV19 and TRBJ2-7; TRBD1 is a possible D gene (6 bases). CDR3 length: 14 residues. Germline assignment: CDR1 LNHDA and CDR2 SQIVND (reference sequence). V lost 5 bases, J lost 3 bases, and 14 bases lay in between. This CDR3 is CASSSRDKLYEQYF. As DNA, the CDR3 is TGTGCCAGTAGTTCCCGGGACAAGCTCTACGAGCAGTACTTC.

CDR3 amino acids: CAWSVGLAGINEQFF. CDR3 nucleotides: TGTGCCTGGAGTGTAGGTCTAGCGGGGATCAATGAGCAGTTCTTC. The genes are TRBV30 and TRBJ2-1, with TRBD2 matching over 9 bases. Germline lookup yields CDR1 GTSNPN and CDR2 SVGIG (reference sequence). V shed 0 bases, J shed 6 bases, and the junction held 6 bases outside the gene matches. The CDR3 extends over 15 amino acids.

This chain uses TRBV12-5 with TRBJ1-5, with D perhaps TRBD1 (6 bases). The CDR3 is 13 amino acids. CDR1 is LGHNT and CDR2 is FRNRAP in the germline V gene. V was pared by 5 bases and J by 7 bases, with 12 bases between. CDR3 sequence (DNA): TGTGCTAGTGGTCCCTGGGGGGGCCAGCCCCAGCATTTT. It specifies CASGPWGGQPQHF. Variable domain in full (rest from reference TRBV12-5 and TRBJ1-5): DARVTQTPRHKVTEMGQEVTMRCQPILGHNTVFWYRQTMMQGLELLAYFRNRAPLDDSGMPKDRFSAEMPDATLATLKIQPSEPRDSAVYFCASGPWGGQPQHFGDGTRLSIL.

V and J are TRBV29-1 and TRBJ2-3, with D uncertain. The CDR3 is 13 amino acids. CDR1 and CDR2 (germline): SQVTM, ANQGSEA. V was clipped by 5 bases and J by 2 bases, with 11 bases between them. CDR3 DNA sequence: TGCAGCGTTTCCGGCACCATCACAGATACGCAGTATTTT. Translated: CSVSGTITDTQYF.

This chain links TRBV15 with TRBJ1-5; D is unclear. This CDR3 contains 15 residues. The V end was cut by 8 bases, the J end by 3 bases, with 17 bases between. Germline CDR1 reads LNHNV; CDR2 reads YYDKDF (reference sequence). The CDR3 nucleotides are TGTGCCACCCTCCCCACAAGACAATCCAATCAGCCCCAGCATTTT. Encoded protein: CATLPTRQSNQPQHF. The full variable domain, with the rest looked up from reference TRBV15 and TRBJ1-5, is DAMVIQNPRYQVTQFGKPVTLSCSQTLNHNVMYWYQQKSSQAPKLLFHYYDKDFNNEADTPDNFQSRRPNTSFCFLDIRSPGLGDTAMYLCATLPTRQSNQPQHFGDGTRLSIL.

This clone occurred a few times. CDR3 protein: CASSQAGMNTEAFF. Here the CDR3 DNA reads TGTGCCAGCAGCCAAGCAGGGATGAACACTGAAGCTTTCTTT. This rearrangement joins TRBV14 to TRBJ1-1; maybe TRBD1 (5 bases). V lost 1 base and J 0 bases, leaving 6 bases between the germline ends. CDR1 is SGHDN and CDR2 is FVKESK in the germline V gene. This CDR3 is built from 14 residues. Filled out from reference TRBV14 and TRBJ1-1, the complete variable domain reads EAGVTQFPSHSVIEKGQTVTLRCDPISGHDNLYWYRRVMGKEIKFLLHFVKESKQDESGMPNNRFLAERTGGTYSTLKVQPAELEDSGVYFCASSQAGMNTEAFFGQGTRLTVV.

The chain employs TRBV2 and TRBJ1-2, with 7 bases matching TRBD1. The CDR3 has 13 residues. Trimming removed 8 bases from V and 1 base from J; junction bases left unmatched: 4. Germline V CDR1 and CDR2: SNHLY, FYNNEI. In DNA form, the CDR3 reads TGTGCCAGCCCCAGGGGGATTAACTATGGCTACACCTTC. This translates into CASPRGINYGYTF.

The rearrangement joins TRBV7-9 to TRBJ2-7; TRBD2 matches 10 bases. CDR1 SEHNR and CDR2 FQNEAQ come from the germline V gene (reference sequence). The CDR3 contains 16 residues. V dropped 3 bases and J dropped 0; count of bases not matched to a gene: 5. CDR3 sequence: CASSFEASGGSYEQYF. The CDR3 DNA reads TGTGCCAGCAGCTTTGAGGCTAGCGGGGGCTCCTACGAGCAGTACTTC.

The rearrangement uses TRBV11-2 and TRBJ1-1; D may be TRBD1 (6 bases). Germline values: CDR1 SGHAT, CDR2 FQNNGV. V lost 1 base and J lost 4, with 10 bases in between. The CDR3 contains 14 residues. The CDR3 sequence is CASSLVVGGTEAFF. The CDR3 nucleotides read TGTGCCAGCAGCTTAGTTGTAGGGGGCACTGAAGCTTTCTTT.

The chain joins TRBV19 to TRBJ1-1; TRBD1 matches 11 bases. Losses at the gene ends were 8 bases for V and 6 bases for J; bases not matched to a gene: 2. Germline V CDR1 and CDR2: LNHDA, SQIVND (reference sequence). The CDR3 contains 12 residues. The CDR3 sequence: CASRDRGSEAFF. The CDR3 nucleotides are TGTGCCAGTCGGGACAGGGGGTCTGAAGCTTTCTTT. Together with reference TRBV19 and TRBJ1-1, the CDR3 gives the full variable domain: DGGITQSPKYLFRKEGQNVTLSCEQNLNHDAMYWYRQDPGQGLRLIYYSQIVNDFQKGDIAEGYSVSREKKESFPLTVTSAQKNPTAFYLCASRDRGSEAFFGQGTRLTVV.

This sequence joins TRBV7-2 and TRBJ2-6; no clear D. The CDR3 has 15 amino acids. Per the germline V gene, CDR1 is SGHTA and CDR2 is FQGNSA. The V gene lost 3 bases and the J gene lost 0 bases, with 6 bases spanning the gap. In DNA, the CDR3 is TGTGCCAGCAGCTTTCGTAGCTCTGGGGCCAACGTCCTGACTTTC. It is translated as CASSFRSSGANVLTF.

This chain connects TRBV4-2 to TRBJ1-4, with 10 bases aligning to TRBD1. After removal of 2 bases from V and 7 bases from J, the junction contained 4 bases not matched to a gene. The CDR3 has 15 residues. CDR1 is LGHNA and CDR2 is YNFKEQ in the germline V gene. In DNA, the CDR3 is TGTGCCAGCAGCCAACCCGGGACAGGGGCTGAAAAACTGTTTTTT. This gives the protein CASSQPGTGAEKLFF.